This T cell receptor beta chain was profiled in a study of T cells after yellow fever vaccination. Only a few counts were recorded for this clonotype. TCRdb redid the calling of the 5' RACE reads with MiXCR, one entry per CDR3 protein. This table holds about 130,000 distinct CDR3 sequences, about 8.8% found once. This clonotype originated in a man between 18 and 35 years old who received the YFV17D yellow fever vaccine. The material sequenced was CD8+ T cells sorted from PBMCs, taken on the day of the yellow fever booster vaccination.

The CDR3 DNA is TGCGCCAGCAGCCAAGTGGCGGATCCAGAGACCCAGTACTTC. It encodes CASSQVADPETQYF. This chain links TRBV4-3 with TRBJ2-5; unclear D gene. CDR1 is LGHNA, CDR2 YSLEER, per germline. There are 14 residues in the CDR3. The V and J ends lost 1 base and 4 bases respectively, with 10 bases between them.